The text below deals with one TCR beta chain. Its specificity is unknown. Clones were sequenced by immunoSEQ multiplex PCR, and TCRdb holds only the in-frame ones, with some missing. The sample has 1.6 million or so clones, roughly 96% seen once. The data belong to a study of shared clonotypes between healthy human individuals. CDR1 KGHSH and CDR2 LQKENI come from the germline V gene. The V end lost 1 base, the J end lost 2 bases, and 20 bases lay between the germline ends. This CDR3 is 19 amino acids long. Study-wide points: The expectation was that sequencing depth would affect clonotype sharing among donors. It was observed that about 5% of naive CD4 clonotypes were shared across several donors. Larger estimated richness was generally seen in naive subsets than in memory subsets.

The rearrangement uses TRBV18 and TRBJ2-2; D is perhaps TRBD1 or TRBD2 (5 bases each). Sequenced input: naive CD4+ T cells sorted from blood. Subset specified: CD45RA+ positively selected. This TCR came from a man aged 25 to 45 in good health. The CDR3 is CASSPLPGPPYPNTGELFF. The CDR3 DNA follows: TGTGCCAGCTCACCACTTCCGGGACCCCCATACCCAAACACCGGGGAGCTGTTTTTT.